The 18 T cell receptor beta chains below come from one sample, sequenced in a study of blood T cell repertoires in COVID-19. Some clones are missing from TCRdb's copy, which holds only in-frame ones; the method was immunoSEQ multiplex PCR. The table shows some 220,000 clones, with 80% to 85% occurring only once. The sample was peripheral blood. The receptors stem from a young woman who had recovered from COVID-19.

This chain uses TRBV14 with TRBJ2-5; 9 bases fit TRBD1. This CDR3 contains 15 residues. The germline gives CDR1 SGHDN, CDR2 FVKESK. Trimming took 4 bases from V and 2 from J; bases not matched to a gene: 5. The CDR3 spells CASSRADRGQETQYF. The CDR3 nucleotides read TGTGCCAGCAGCCGGGCCGACAGGGGGCAAGAGACCCAGTACTTC.

This chain joins TRBV19 and TRBJ2-3; the D is unclear. The V and J ends lost 3 bases and 2 bases respectively, with 6 bases between them. Germline assignment: CDR1 LNHDA and CDR2 SQIVND (reference sequence). The CDR3 runs 13 residues. The CDR3 DNA follows: TGTGCCAGTAGTATGTTAATCACAGATACGCAGTATTTT. Encoded protein: CASSMLITDTQYF. Full variable domain (missing parts from reference TRBV19 and TRBJ2-3): DGGITQSPKYLFRKEGQNVTLSCEQNLNHDAMYWYRQDPGQGLRLIYYSQIVNDFQKGDIAEGYSVSREKKESFPLTVTSAQKNPTAFYLCASSMLITDTQYFGPGTRLTVL.

The CDR3 nucleotides are TGCGCCAGCAGACCGGAGCCGGGACAGAGCACCGGGGAGCTGTTTTTT. Translated, it gives CASRPEPGQSTGELFF. J is TRBJ2-2 and V is TRBV4-1; 7 nucleotides agree with TRBD1. CDR1 MGHRA and CDR2 YSYEKL come from the germline V gene. This CDR3 contains 16 residues. Trimming cost V 6 bases and J 4 bases; bases outside gene matches: 11.

The J gene is TRBJ2-7, the V gene TRBV6-5; TRBD1 might be the D (6 bases). The CDR3 has 14 amino acids. V was clipped by 0 bases and J by 2 bases, with 8 bases between them. Germline CDR1 reads MNHEY; CDR2 reads SVGAGI. CDR3 nucleotide sequence: TGTGCCAGCAGTTACTCGGACAGTCCCTACGAGCAGTACTTC. It encodes CASSYSDSPYEQYF.

The genes are TRBV24-1 and TRBJ2-3; 10 bases align to TRBD2. Unmatched junction bases numbered 13, after V lost 5 bases and J lost 0 bases. There are 19 residues in the CDR3. Germline V gives CDR1 KGHDR, CDR2 SFDVKD. The CDR3 DNA reads TGTGCCACCAGTGCCACCGTCCAGCGGGGGGGGGCTAGCACAGATACGCAGTATTTT. Protein sequence: CATSATVQRGGASTDTQYF.

The count of this clone is one. The genes are TRBV6-4 and TRBJ2-1; 16 positions agree with TRBD2. The CDR3 extends over 18 amino acids. V shed 9 bases, J shed 2 bases, and the junction held 10 bases outside the gene matches. Looked up from germline, CDR1 is MRHNA and CDR2 is SNTAGT. In DNA form, the CDR3 reads TGTGCCAGAGAGCCGGGACTAGCGGGAGGGCCCGCCTACAATGAGCAGTTCTTC. Its translation is CAREPGLAGGPAYNEQFF.

The V call is TRBV15, the J call TRBJ2-7; weak D call: TRBD2 (5 bases). The CDR3 totals 16 residues. Deletions cut 0 bases from V and 1 base from J, with 13 bases between. Germline lookup yields CDR1 LNHNV and CDR2 YYDKDF (reference sequence). The CDR3 coding sequence is TGTGCCACCAGCAGAGATTTAACTGGAGGATCCTACGAGCAGTACTTC. Translated, it gives CATSRDLTGGSYEQYF.

The chain has TRBV13 and TRBJ2-2; 8 bases line up with TRBD1. With V trimmed by 5 bases and J by 0 bases, 5 bases remained unmatched. Germline V CDR1 and CDR2: PRHDT, FYEKMQ (reference sequence). The CDR3 extends over 16 amino acids. CDR3 sequence: CASSPGQGPNTGELFF. CDR3 DNA: TGTGCCAGCAGCCCAGGACAGGGACCGAACACCGGGGAGCTGTTTTTT. The full variable domain, in which reference TRBV13 and TRBJ2-2 provide the parts outside the CDR3, is AAGVIQSPRHLIKEKRETATLKCYPIPRHDTVYWYQQGPGQDPQFLISFYEKMQSDKGSIPDRFSAQQFSDYHSELNMSSLELGDSALYFCASSPGQGPNTGELFFGEGSRLTVL.

This clone was picked up one time. The gene calls are TRBV5-1 and TRBJ1-2; possibly TRBD1 for D (6 bases). V was trimmed by 0 bases and J by 5 bases, leaving 17 bases between them. Per germline, CDR1 SGHRS and CDR2 YFSETQ. The CDR3 has 16 residues. The CDR3 region has the DNA TGCGCCAGCAGCTTGGGGTCGGGCCGGCAGGGGTATGGCTACACCTTC. Its protein product is CASSLGSGRQGYGYTF.

The chain couples TRBV30 to TRBJ2-3; D not resolved. Germline V lookup: CDR1 GTSNPN, CDR2 SVGIG (reference sequence). This CDR3 is built from 17 residues. Trimming removed 8 bases from V and 1 base from J, with 25 bases in between. The CDR3 region is CAGVLRGRNLGTDTQYF. The DNA of the CDR3 is TGTGCCGGCGTGTTGCGCGGCAGAAACCTTGGCACAGATACGCAGTATTTT.

This rearrangement joins TRBV30 to TRBJ1-1, with D perhaps matching TRBD1 (6 bases). V lost 2 bases, J lost 4 bases, and 11 bases lay in between. This CDR3 is 13 amino acids long. The V gene's germline CDR1 is GTSNPN and CDR2 SVGIG (reference sequence). CDR3 sequence: CAWSYRVGTEAFF. CDR3 nucleotides: TGTGCCTGGAGTTACAGGGTGGGCACTGAAGCTTTCTTT.

This sequence joins TRBV10-1 and TRBJ2-3, with D perhaps matching TRBD2 (6 bases). CDR1 is WNHNN, CDR2 SYGVQD, per germline (reference sequence). This CDR3 is built from 12 residues. With 8 bases removed from V and 8 bases from J, the gap between germline ends came to 14 bases. CDR3 bases: TGCGCCAGCCGAGGGACGGGAGTTACGCAGTATTTT. Protein sequence: CASRGTGVTQYF.

This chain links TRBV5-6 with TRBJ2-1; D is ambiguous. The CDR3 sequence is 11 residues long. Trimming left V 4 bases short and J 7 bases short, with 6 bases between. Germline V gene lookup returns CDR1 SGHDT and CDR2 YYEEEE. The CDR3 DNA reads TGTGCCAGCAGCCTCTCTAATGAGCAGTTCTTC. Amino acids: CASSLSNEQFF.

V usage is TRBV3-1 (or the pseudogene TRBV3-2) and J usage is TRBJ2-5; D gene uncertain. The V gene lost 5 bases and the J gene lost 5 bases, with 18 bases spanning the gap. The V gene's germline CDR1 is LGHDT and CDR2 YNNKEL (reference sequence). The CDR3 has 15 amino acids. The CDR3 sequence: CASSGQASPAETQYF. CDR3 sequence (DNA): TGTGCCAGCAGCGGCCAGGCATCCCCGGCGGAGACCCAGTACTTC.

The J gene is TRBJ1-2, the V gene TRBV29-1; D uncertain. The V end lost 6 bases, the J end lost 3 bases, and 26 bases lay between the germline ends. The CDR3 is 17 amino acids. CDR1 is SQVTM, CDR2 ANQGSEA, per germline. The CDR3 sequence is CSVRTPPSRSPYYGYTF. DNA of the CDR3: TGCAGCGTCCGTACCCCTCCGTCACGGAGTCCGTACTATGGCTACACCTTC.

This chain joins TRBV10-2 and TRBJ2-1, with TRBD2 identical over 11 bases. In germline, CDR1 is WSHSY, CDR2 SAAADI. V lost 4 bases, J lost 7 bases, and 3 bases stayed unmatched. CDR3 length: 14 amino acids. DNA for the CDR3: TGCGCCAGCAGTGCTAGCGGGAGGACGAATGAGCAGTTCTTC. Translating it yields CASSASGRTNEQFF.

CDR3: CASSSVWAGGTYEQYF. The CDR3 nucleotides are TGTGCCAGCAGCTCCGTTTGGGCGGGAGGGACCTACGAGCAGTACTTC. The gene calls are TRBV7-2 and TRBJ2-7; 9 bases line up with TRBD2. The V and J ends lost 4 bases and 2 bases, in that order; junction bases with no gene match: 9. From germline, CDR1 is SGHTA and CDR2 FQGNSA. The CDR3 spans 16 residues.

The rearrangement links TRBV5-8 to TRBJ1-2; D perhaps matches TRBD1 (6 bases). The CDR3 extends over 14 amino acids. Deletions cut 1 base from V and 2 bases from J, with 9 bases between. CDR1 is SGHTS, CDR2 YDEGEE, per germline. The CDR3 DNA reads as TGTGCCAGCAGCTTGACCGGGACAAACTATGGCTACACCTTC. This sequence encodes CASSLTGTNYGYTF.